This entry is about one TCR beta chain. This clonotype was counted only a few times. Its antigen remains undetermined. Base qualities are missing; no much larger clone stands one base away. TCRalpha and TCRbeta libraries were amplified in separate semi-nested PCR reactions using Advantage 2 and reverse primers located in the TRAC or TRBC constant regions. The amount of total RNA used for first-strand cDNA synthesis ranged from roughly 3.5 to 500 ng. TCR cDNA libraries were made by 5'-RACE with the SMARTer PCR cDNA Synthesis kit, using a poly-dT primer for first-strand synthesis. The semi-nested reverse primers in the constant regions carried 5-nucleotide sample-specific barcodes, and the PCR products were cleaned up with the Zymo DNA Clean and Concentrator-5 kit. As many as ten barcoded samples were combined into a pool, ligated to Illumina adaptors, and sequenced on an Illumina MiSeq as 2 x 150 bp paired-end reads. For the original study's pipeline: After demultiplexing, reads were aligned with BLAT to a custom library containing all human TRAV, TRAJ, TRBV, TRBD and TRBJ combinations from IMGT. The best BLAT hits were picked using pslCDnaFilter (-maxAligns=1, -ignoreIntrons), and custom Perl scripts were used to calculate clonotype frequencies. TCRdb handled the public reads itself, with Q25 trimming in fastp and clone calling in MiXCR, and kept productive beta chains. Rows with a matching CDR3 protein are joined into one entry that keeps the most common DNA and genes. The V and J calls were not made by the authors but by TCRdb's processing. Counted in this sample were about 6,000 distinct CDR3 sequences; over 25% of them appeared once. 2% to 2.5% of the sample is in the top ten clones.

The CDR3 covers 12 residues, taking in both the cysteine and the phenylalanine. Only the CDR3 region is kept as DNA, spanning 36 bases read in frame from base 1. This sample was included in a study of T cells generated in artificial thymic organoids (dated 2017 in TCRdb). Notes on the research overall: The TCR alpha and beta CDR3 repertoires of CD8 single positive T cells derived from in vitro artificial thymic organoids were compared with those of thymic and peripheral blood naive CD8 T cells. The displayed repertoire sequencing data were described as being representative of three independent experiments.

Healthy adult donors provided non-mobilized peripheral blood. Enrichment of primary CD8+ T cells was performed with magnetic beads using the Miltenyi CD8+ T cell Isolation Kit. Prior to RNA extraction, naive CD8 T cells from blood were isolated by FACS sorting as CD3+TCRalphabeta+CD8+CD45RO-CCR7+ cells. Total RNA was purified from roughly 40,000 to 200,000 sorted cells per sample with the RNeasy Micro kit, and quality checked on an Agilent RNA 6000 Nano chip. Broad study findings and their caveats: The TCR clonotype diversity of organoid-derived CD8 single positive T cells was physiological and comparable to that of naive CD8 T cells from thymus and blood.

The chain is made from TRBV3-2 and TRBJ2-1; TRBD1, the D gene given by the table, was not confirmed from the DNA. TRBV3-2 is a recognized pseudogene. Source material: naive CD8+ T cells from blood. The sample's cell subset or site, from its label and the paper: CD3+TCRalphabeta+CD8SP T cells; for blood, CD45RO-CCR7+ naive CD8+ T cells. The TCR was taken from a human donor who gave cord blood stem cells for thymic organoid culture, a cardiac surgery patient who gave postnatal thymus, or a blood donor (not recorded which). The DNA sequence follows: TGTGCCAGCAGCCGGGACAGCAATGAGCAGTTCTTC. This sequence encodes CASSRDSNEQFF.